This entry lists 22 T cell receptor beta chains sequenced from one sample in a study of shared clonotypes between healthy human individuals. The data were produced by immunoSEQ multiplex PCR, yet TCRdb's version contains in-frame clones alone and is incomplete. The sample carries around 600,000 clones, 98% recorded once. Terminally differentiated effector memory CD45RA+ cells were left out of the naive CD8 fraction, which was CD45RO-negative and positively selected for CCR7. The sequencing input was naive CD8+ T cells sorted from blood. All receptors derive from a man aged 25-45 years in good health.

V and J are TRBV7-8 and TRBJ2-7, with 7 bases aligning to TRBD1. Trimming took 2 bases from V and 1 from J; bases not matched to a gene: 5. CDR1 and CDR2 (germline): SGHVS, FQNEAQ. The CDR3 length is 15 residues. CDR3 DNA sequence: TGTGCCAGCAGCTTAACAGGGACAGCTTCCTACGAGCAGTACTTC. The encoded protein is CASSLTGTASYEQYF.

This chain links TRBV7-9 with TRBJ2-3; TRBD1 agrees at 9 bases. The CDR3 runs 15 residues. Germline V gives CDR1 SEHNR, CDR2 FQNEAQ (reference sequence). Trimming cost V 5 bases and J 3 bases; bases outside gene matches: 6. The CDR3 sequence is CASSLRDRVTDTQYF. For the CDR3, the DNA is TGTGCCAGCAGCCTCCGGGACAGGGTGACAGATACGCAGTATTTT.

CDR3 residues: CASSQELWLEQFF. The CDR3 DNA reads TGTGCCAGCAGCCAAGAGTTGTGGCTTGAGCAGTTCTTC. The genes are TRBV14 and TRBJ2-1; D gene uncertain. The CDR3 is 13 residues long. In germline, CDR1 is SGHDN, CDR2 FVKESK. The V gene lost 0 bases and the J gene lost 9 bases, with 9 bases spanning the gap. The variable domain in full, with the rest retrieved from reference TRBV14 and TRBJ2-1, is EAGVTQFPSHSVIEKGQTVTLRCDPISGHDNLYWYRRVMGKEIKFLLHFVKESKQDESGMPNNRFLAERTGGTYSTLKVQPAELEDSGVYFCASSQELWLEQFFGPGTRLTVL.

This chain connects TRBV15 to TRBJ2-3; 15 positions match TRBD2. CDR3 length: 15 amino acids. Germline V gene lookup returns CDR1 LNHNV and CDR2 YYDKDF (reference sequence). V lost 6 bases, J lost 6 bases, and 4 bases stayed unmatched. Here the CDR3 reads CATRNGLAGGDTQYF. DNA of the CDR3: TGTGCCACCAGAAACGGACTAGCGGGAGGGGATACGCAGTATTTT.

The chain combines TRBV18 with TRBJ1-2; D is ambiguous. V was clipped by 3 bases and J by 3 bases, with 17 bases between them. Germline CDR1 reads KGHSH; CDR2 reads LQKENI. The CDR3 contains 16 residues. In DNA, the CDR3 is TGTGCCAGCTCACCTCCTTACATAGGTCTTGACTATGGCTACACCTTC. Translating gives CASSPPYIGLDYGYTF.

The rearrangement uses TRBV29-1 and TRBJ2-7, with 11 bases fitting TRBD1. The CDR3 is 14 amino acids. After removal of 4 bases from V and 2 bases from J, the junction contained 4 bases not matched to a gene. Germline CDR1 reads SQVTM; CDR2 reads ANQGSEA. CDR3 residues: CSVGADRGPYEQYF. CDR3 DNA: TGCAGCGTTGGAGCGGACAGGGGGCCCTACGAGCAGTACTTC.

The chain uses TRBV5-8 and TRBJ2-7; the match to TRBD2 covers 7 bases. V dropped 1 base and J dropped 0; count of bases not matched to a gene: 7. There are 16 residues in the CDR3. In germline, CDR1 is SGHTS, CDR2 YDEGEE. CDR3: CASSLLSGLYSYEQYF. The CDR3 DNA reads TGTGCCAGCAGCTTGCTTTCGGGACTATACTCCTACGAGCAGTACTTC.

The V gene is TRBV7-9, the J gene TRBJ1-3; 7 bases are a match to TRBD1. V lost 6 bases to trimming and J lost 0 bases; unmatched junction nucleotides: 5. The CDR3 is 15 residues long. The germline V gene has CDR1 SEHNR and CDR2 FQNEAQ (reference sequence). The CDR3 reads CASSPGTASGNTIYF. The CDR3 DNA follows: TGTGCCAGCAGTCCCGGGACAGCCTCTGGAAACACCATATATTTT. The variable domain in full, completed from reference TRBV7-9 and TRBJ1-3, reads DTGVSQNPRHKITKRGQNVTFRCDPISEHNRLYWYRQTLGQGPEFLTYFQNEAQLEKSRLLSDRFSAERPKGSFSTLEIQRTEQGDSAMYLCASSPGTASGNTIYFGEGSWLTVV.

This rearrangement joins TRBV27 to TRBJ2-7; 7 nucleotides match TRBD2. The CDR3 totals 16 residues. Trimming took 5 bases from V and 2 from J; bases not matched to a gene: 12. CDR1 is MNHEY, CDR2 SMNVEV, per germline (reference sequence). The CDR3 DNA is TGTGCCAGCAGTCCAATAGTCGGGGGGAGGGCCTACGAGCAGTACTTC. Protein sequence: CASSPIVGGRAYEQYF.

This clone was recorded once. The sample holds other DNA sequences that translate to the same CDR3. The genes are TRBV7-9 and TRBJ1-1; D gene ambiguous. The CDR3 has 12 amino acids. The V end was cut by 6 bases, the J end by 2 bases, with 7 bases between. Germline-derived CDR1 and CDR2 are SEHNR and FQNEAQ (reference sequence). The CDR3 coding sequence is TGTGCCAGCAGTCCCAGTAACACTGAAGCTTTCTTT. The encoded protein is CASSPSNTEAFF.

J is TRBJ1-4 and V is TRBV9; D may be TRBD1 (5 bases). Trimming took off 0 bases at V and 0 bases at J, with 12 bases between the two ends. The CDR3 consists of 17 residues. In germline, CDR1 is SGDLS, CDR2 YYNGEE. In DNA form, the CDR3 reads TGTGCCAGCAGCGTAGAGGGCAGGGTGCCAACTAATGAAAAACTGTTTTTT. This gives the protein CASSVEGRVPTNEKLFF.

V is TRBV27 and J is TRBJ2-1, with D possibly TRBD2 on 6 matching bases. The germline V and J ends were trimmed by 5 bases and 10 bases, with 21 bases remaining between them. CDR1 and CDR2 from the germline V gene are MNHEY and SMNVEV (reference sequence). There are 15 residues in the CDR3. In DNA, the CDR3 is TGTGCCAGCAGTCCCTCCTTTGGCGGGGCCCCGGAGCAGTTCTTC. Translation: CASSPSFGGAPEQFF.

This chain links TRBV14 with TRBJ1-2; 7 bases fit TRBD1. The V and J ends lost 3 bases and 6 bases, in that order; junction bases with no gene match: 4. The CDR3 spans 13 residues. Germline loops: CDR1 SGHDN, CDR2 FVKESK. DNA for the CDR3: TGTGCCAGCAGCCATGGCAGGGGGGATGGCTACACCTTC. Its protein product is CASSHGRGDGYTF.

This rearrangement joins TRBV10-3 to TRBJ2-2, with TRBD2 identical over 11 bases. The CDR3 sequence is 17 residues long. J lost 5 bases, V lost 10 bases, and 15 bases had no gene match. CDR1 and CDR2 from the germline V gene are ENHRY and SYGVKD. This CDR3 reads CATRGGLAGGPTGELFF. CDR3 nucleotide sequence: TGTGCCACTAGAGGTGGATTAGCGGGAGGGCCAACCGGGGAGCTGTTTTTT.

V and J are TRBV11-2 and TRBJ2-2, with 10 bases fitting TRBD2. From germline, CDR1 is SGHAT and CDR2 FQNNGV. This CDR3 is built from 17 residues. After removal of 4 bases from V and 1 base from J, the junction contained 6 bases not matched to a gene. CDR3 nucleotides: TGTGCCAGCAGCTCCTGGACTAGCGGCGAGAACACCGGGGAGCTGTTTTTT. Encoded protein: CASSSWTSGENTGELFF. Drawing the rest from reference TRBV11-2 and TRBJ2-2, the complete variable domain is EAGVAQSPRYKIIEKRQSVAFWCNPISGHATLYWYQQILGQGPKLLIQFQNNGVVDDSQLPKDRFSAERLKGVDSTLKIQPAKLEDSAVYLCASSSWTSGENTGELFFGEGSRLTVL.

The genes are TRBV28 and TRBJ2-7, with D perhaps TRBD2 (6 bases). Germline CDR1 is MDHEN and CDR2 is SYDVKM. This CDR3 region has 13 residues. The V end was cut by 7 bases, the J end by 0 bases, with 10 bases between. Written as DNA, the CDR3 is TGTGCCAGCACCCTAGCGTCCTCCTACGAGCAGTACTTC. It codes for CASTLASSYEQYF.

The chain has TRBV27 and TRBJ1-2; D gene ambiguous. The CDR3 totals 13 residues. Per the germline V gene, CDR1 is MNHEY and CDR2 is SMNVEV (reference sequence). V lost 5 bases and J 4 bases, leaving 11 bases between the germline ends. The CDR3 region has the DNA TGTGCCAGCAGTATAGACGGCTTCTATGGCTACACCTTC. Translating it yields CASSIDGFYGYTF.

This rearrangement joins TRBV7-8 to TRBJ2-7; 10 nucleotides align to TRBD1. Germline assignment: CDR1 SGHVS and CDR2 FQNEAQ. With V trimmed by 5 bases and J by 4 bases, 11 bases remained unmatched. The CDR3 spans 16 residues. The CDR3 spells CASSPRTGGALYEQYF. The CDR3 DNA reads as TGTGCCAGCAGCCCCCGGACAGGGGGGGCCTTATACGAGCAGTACTTC.

V and J are TRBV4-3 and TRBJ2-3; no clear D gene. The CDR3 is 13 residues long. Trimming removed 1 base from V and 2 bases from J, with 4 bases in between. CDR1 and CDR2 from the germline V gene are LGHNA and YSLEER. CDR3 sequence (DNA): TGCGCCAGCAGCCAAGGACCCACAGATACGCAGTATTTT. It codes for CASSQGPTDTQYF.

The V and J genes are TRBV7-9 and TRBJ1-5; D perhaps matches TRBD1 (5 bases). The germline V gene encodes CDR1 SEHNR and CDR2 FQNEAQ (reference sequence). Trimming stripped 1 base from V and 3 bases from J, with 13 bases between. The CDR3 has 16 amino acids. CDR3 DNA sequence: TGTGCCAGCAGCTTAGTCGGGGGTCCCCTCAATCAGCCCCAGCATTTT. As protein: CASSLVGGPLNQPQHF.

The genes are TRBV21-1 and TRBJ1-3; TRBD1 is the table's D call and was not checked against the DNA. TRBV21-1 is termed a pseudogene. The CDR3 consists of 20 residues. CDR3 sequence (DNA): TGTGCCAGCAGCAAAGATGGGACAGGGGGCCCCTCCTCCTCTGGAAACACCATATATTTT. This translates into CASSKDGTGGPSSSGNTIYF.

In its sample, this clone was seen once. This chain connects TRBV29-1 to TRBJ2-7; the D gene could be TRBD1 or TRBD2 (5 bases each). This CDR3 region has 14 residues. CDR1 is SQVTM, CDR2 ANQGSEA, per germline. Between the trimmed V and J ends, which lost 7 bases and 4 bases, there was a span of 20 bases. The DNA of the CDR3 is TGCAGCGCCCAAGGGACGGATCGTACGTACGAGCAGTACTTC. Its protein is CSAQGTDRTYEQYF.